One and the same sample provided the 14 T cell receptor beta chains below, sequenced in a study of T cell responses to AZD1222 COVID-19 vaccine (dated by TCRdb to about 2021). Libraries were prepared through the immunoSEQ multiplex PCR assay. This immuneACCESS table, as held by TCRdb, lists in-frame sequences with V and J called but not all clones. Of the missing ones, under half trace to an unresolved V gene in checked studies; the others have no known cause. In all, the sample holds about 84,000 clones, and approximately 83% of those were seen once. The biggest ten clones account for more than 9% of the sample. The time point tag for this specimen amounts to: about 28 days (+/-7) after the second vaccine dose. The specimen was peripheral blood, collected 28 days after the second AZD1222 dose. The source is an adult who received the AZD1222 COVID-19 vaccine.

This chain connects TRBV10-1 to TRBJ1-5; D not resolved. Deletions cut 2 bases from V and 4 bases from J, with 6 bases between. Per germline, CDR1 WNHNN and CDR2 SYGVQD (reference sequence). There are 13 residues in the CDR3. Written as DNA, the CDR3 is TGCGCCAGCAGTGAGGGTAAAAATCAGCCCCAGCATTTT. Translated, it gives CASSEGKNQPQHF.

Comment on this clone: Compared with germline, one end of the junction differs, possibly owing to a read error. The chain combines TRBV11-3 with TRBJ1-1; possible D gene TRBD1, 6 bases. Germline loops: CDR1 SGHNT, CDR2 YENEEA. The CDR3 spans 12 residues. Here the CDR3 DNA reads TGTGCCAGCGGCTTAAGGGGGACTGAAGCTTTCTTT. This gives the protein CASGLRGTEAFF.

Regarding this clone: The same CDR3 arises from other DNA sequences in this sample as well. The rearrangement joins TRBV7-9 to TRBJ2-3; D remains ambiguous. V was pared by 5 bases and J by 0 bases, with 3 bases between. CDR1 is SEHNR and CDR2 is FQNEAQ in the germline V gene (reference sequence). CDR3 length: 12 residues. The CDR3 DNA reads as TGTGCCAGCAGCCCAAGCACAGATACGCAGTATTTT. Encoded protein: CASSPSTDTQYF.

This clone is a singleton in its sample. The V and J genes are TRBV19 and TRBJ2-3, with D possibly matching TRBD1 (6 bases). In germline, CDR1 is LNHDA, CDR2 SQIVND (reference sequence). The CDR3 runs to 17 residues. Between the trimmed V and J ends, which lost 3 bases and 4 bases, there was a span of 20 bases. The CDR3 DNA follows: TGTGCCAGTAGTATCCTCGACGTGGGGGCTTACGCAGATACGCAGTATTTT. It is translated as CASSILDVGAYADTQYF.

The chain carries TRBV6-6 and TRBJ2-1, with D perhaps matching TRBD1 (6 bases). Germline V gene sequence: CDR1 MNHNY, CDR2 SVGAGI (reference sequence). There are 13 residues in the CDR3. V was clipped by 8 bases and J by 10 bases, with 18 bases between them. CDR3 region: CASEVVRGWEQFF. The DNA of the CDR3 is TGTGCCAGCGAGGTAGTCAGGGGATGGGAGCAGTTCTTC.

The chain carries TRBV27 and TRBJ1-4; 9 nucleotides match TRBD1. The CDR3 spans 18 residues. In germline, CDR1 is MNHEY, CDR2 SMNVEV (reference sequence). Trimming cost V 3 bases and J 4 bases; bases outside gene matches: 12. The CDR3 here is CASSFGPGQGGLNEKLFF. The DNA for the CDR3 is TGTGCCAGCAGTTTTGGGCCGGGACAGGGAGGCCTTAATGAAAAACTGTTTTTT.

Remarks on this clone: At one boundary the junction diverges from the germline segment, which might be a read error. The V call is TRBV28, the J call TRBJ2-7; 9 bases match TRBD1. The germline gives CDR1 MDHEN, CDR2 SYDVKM. The CDR3 contains 16 residues. The CDR3 DNA follows: TGTGCCAGCAGTTTAGCCGGGACAGGGTACACCTATGAGCAGTACTTC. This encodes CASSLAGTGYTYEQYF.

The chain carries TRBV27 and TRBJ2-5, with TRBD2 as a possible D gene (6 bases). The CDR3 consists of 17 residues. The V end was cut by 2 bases, the J end by 4 bases, with 20 bases between. Germline V gives CDR1 MNHEY, CDR2 SMNVEV (reference sequence). The CDR3 protein is CASSLGGAKGNIETQYF. CDR3 nucleotides: TGTGCCAGCAGTTTAGGCGGGGCCAAAGGGAATATAGAGACCCAGTACTTC.

The rearrangement joins TRBV18 to TRBJ1-3; possibly TRBD1 for D (5 bases). The CDR3 contains 14 residues. Deletions cut 6 bases from V and 0 bases from J, with 9 bases between. Germline lookup yields CDR1 KGHSH and CDR2 LQKENI. CDR3 nucleotide sequence: TGTGCCAGCTCCCCCACAGGCTCTGGAAACACCATATATTTT. Residues: CASSPTGSGNTIYF.

The sample holds one count of this clone. The chain couples TRBV19 to TRBJ1-6, with D perhaps matching TRBD1 (5 bases). This CDR3 spans 15 amino acids. V was pared by 5 bases and J by 9 bases, with 17 bases between. CDR1 is LNHDA and CDR2 is SQIVND in the germline V gene (reference sequence). The CDR3 loop is CASSQRTRNGSPLHF. In DNA form, the CDR3 reads TGTGCCAGTAGTCAGAGGACAAGAAACGGTTCACCCCTCCACTTT. Full variable domain (outside the CDR3, taken from reference TRBV19 and TRBJ1-6): DGGITQSPKYLFRKEGQNVTLSCEQNLNHDAMYWYRQDPGQGLRLIYYSQIVNDFQKGDIAEGYSVSREKKESFPLTVTSAQKNPTAFYLCASSQRTRNGSPLHFGNGTRLTVT.

The chain links TRBV29-1 to TRBJ1-1; no reliable D call. This CDR3 region has 16 residues. Germline lookup yields CDR1 SQVTM and CDR2 ANQGSEA. V was clipped by 4 bases and J by 1 base, with 19 bases between them. This chain's CDR3 is CSVVELTRARNTEAFF. Here the CDR3 DNA reads TGCAGCGTTGTAGAACTCACTCGGGCGCGGAACACTGAAGCTTTCTTT.

This chain uses TRBV28 with TRBJ1-4, with 8 bases matching TRBD1. V gave up 9 bases and J gave up 3 bases; unmatched junction bases: 9. Germline CDR1 and CDR2: MDHEN and SYDVKM. The CDR3 is made up of 15 amino acids. CDR3 DNA: TGTGCCAGTTTGACAGGGGTTTTTTCTAATGAAAAACTGTTTTTT. Amino acids: CASLTGVFSNEKLFF.

This CDR3 is CASSQATLAIYEQYF. The CDR3 region has the DNA TGCGCCAGCAGCCAAGCAACCCTAGCTATCTACGAGCAGTACTTC. V gene TRBV4-1 combines with J gene TRBJ2-7; TRBD2 is a possible D gene (5 bases). This CDR3 is 15 amino acids long. CDR1 and CDR2 from the germline V gene are MGHRA and YSYEKL. Trimming took 1 base from V and 3 from J, leaving 13 bases between them.

This clone was seen a few times. The genes are TRBV5-1 and TRBJ2-7; D is uncertain. The ends were cut back, 2 bases at V and 5 bases at J, with 14 bases in the middle. This CDR3 is 14 amino acids long. The germline CDR1 and CDR2 sequences are SGHRS and YFSETQ. The chain's CDR3 is CASSFLGLMHEQYF. The CDR3, as DNA: TGCGCCAGCAGCTTCCTTGGTTTGATGCACGAGCAGTACTTC.